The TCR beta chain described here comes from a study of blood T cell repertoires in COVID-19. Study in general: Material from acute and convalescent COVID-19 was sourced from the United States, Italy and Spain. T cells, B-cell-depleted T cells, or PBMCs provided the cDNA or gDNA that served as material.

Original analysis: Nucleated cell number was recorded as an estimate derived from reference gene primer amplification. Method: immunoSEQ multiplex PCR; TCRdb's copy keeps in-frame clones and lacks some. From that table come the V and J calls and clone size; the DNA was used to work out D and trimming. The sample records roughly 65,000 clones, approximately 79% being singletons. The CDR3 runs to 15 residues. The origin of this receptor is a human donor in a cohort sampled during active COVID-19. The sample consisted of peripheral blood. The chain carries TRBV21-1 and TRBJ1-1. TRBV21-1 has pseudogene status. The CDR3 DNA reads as TGTGCCTACCCCTTCGAGTCGGGGATTAACACTGAAGCTTTCTTT. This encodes CAYPFESGINTEAFF.